This TCR beta chain is drawn from a study of T cells in Graves' hyperthyroidism and ophthalmopathy. Study-wide findings and caveats: Ophthalmopathy could be told apart from stable hyperthyroidism with a 13 V-J model.

This CDR3 is 17 amino acids long. With 5 bases removed from V and 4 bases from J, the gap between germline ends came to 22 bases. The V gene's germline CDR1 is SGHVS and CDR2 FQNEAQ. Researchers amplified the TCR beta CDR3 regions from RNA transcripts. With the HTBI primer set, the TCR CDR3 went through a first round of RT-PCR. MiXCR, run by TCRdb on the multiplex PCR reads, gives a single entry per CDR3 protein. Of hundreds of thousands of distinct CDR3 sequences detected, 16% appear once; the ten largest clones hold 3% to 4%. PBMCs stemmed from about 9.7 ml fresh peripheral blood. This clonotype was detected only a few times. Its antigen is unidentified.

Sequenced sample: blood. The V call is TRBV7-8, the J call TRBJ2-3; D is ambiguous. The TCR sequence derives from a woman aged 40 to 50 with Graves' ophthalmopathy. The CDR3 DNA sequence: TGTGCCAGCAGCATAAACCGGCGCCTTCCCGCTGCAGATACGCAGTATTTT. Translated: CASSINRRLPAADTQYF. The entire variable domain, with the rest obtained from reference TRBV7-8 and TRBJ2-3, is as follows: GAGVSQSPRYKVAKRGQDVALRCDPISGHVSLFWYQQALGQGPEFLTYFQNEAQLDKSGLPSDRFFAERPEGSVSTLKIQRTQQEDSAVYLCASSINRRLPAADTQYFGPGTRLTVL.